This TCR beta chain was identified in a study of radiation and T cells in renal cell carcinoma. Time point here: blood 2 weeks post-SBRT. Treatment defined: 15 Gy SBRT to primary tumor, nephrectomy 4 weeks later. Germline lookup yields CDR1 SGDLS and CDR2 YYNGEE. Trimming took 7 bases from V and 1 from J, leaving 8 bases between them. The CDR3 spans 12 residues. The table came from immunoSEQ multiplex PCR; TCRdb's copy has only in-frame clones and leaves some out. The data hold just under 80,000 clones, with just over 85% observed a single time. The material was blood, obtained from a patient whose treatment included radiotherapy and nephrectomy. This clonotype originated in a woman in her 50s with renal cell carcinoma. The chain carries TRBV9 and TRBJ1-2; D ambiguous. The DNA of the CDR3 is TGTGCCAGCGGACCGGTTAACTATGGCTACACCTTC. Its translation: CASGPVNYGYTF.